These 7 T cell receptor beta chains were sequenced from one sample in a study of graft-versus-host responses after intestinal transplantation. Method: immunoSEQ multiplex PCR; TCRdb's copy keeps in-frame clones and lacks some. Altogether roughly 90,000 clones are present, about 85% being singletons, with the ten largest covering about 0.27%. No antigen is known for these receptors. The sample was unstimulated CD4+ T cells sorted from spleen or lymph node cells, taken before transplant. These receptors were obtained from a human donor who was the organ donor for an intestinal transplant.

J is TRBJ1-6 and V is TRBV6-5; the D is unclear. The CDR3 spans 14 residues. Trimming shortened V by 4 bases and J by 7 bases, and 11 bases separated the two germline ends. CDR1 is MNHEY, CDR2 SVGAGI, per germline. The CDR3 coding sequence is TGTGCCAGCAGTTCCCTCGCGTCCAATTCACCCCTCCACTTT. Encoded protein: CASSSLASNSPLHF.

The gene calls are TRBV4-2 and TRBJ2-1; tentative D call: TRBD2 (6 bases). V lost 4 bases and J 1 base, leaving 14 bases between the germline ends. The CDR3 has 16 amino acids. Germline V gene data show CDR1 as LGHNA and CDR2 as YNFKEQ. The CDR3 sequence is CASSRILAYSYNEQFF. CDR3 bases: TGTGCCAGCAGCCGGATCCTAGCGTATTCCTACAATGAGCAGTTCTTC.

V gene TRBV11-2 combines with J gene TRBJ1-1; TRBD1 aligns across 8 bases. There are 15 residues in the CDR3. With V trimmed by 3 bases and J by 5 bases, 8 bases remained unmatched. CDR1 is SGHAT and CDR2 is FQNNGV in the germline V gene. DNA for the CDR3: TGTGCCAGCAGCTTGTCCACAGGGGGATTTACTGAAGCTTTCTTT. This encodes CASSLSTGGFTEAFF.

Only a few counts were recorded for this clone. Other DNA sequences within the sample encode an identical CDR3. This sequence joins TRBV14 and TRBJ1-1, with TRBD1 as a possible D gene (5 bases). Germline V gene sequence: CDR1 SGHDN, CDR2 FVKESK. The CDR3 spans 14 residues. V dropped 1 base and J dropped 0 bases, with 6 bases sitting between them. The CDR3: CASSQAGMNTEAFF. CDR3 coding DNA: TGTGCCAGCAGCCAAGCAGGGATGAACACTGAAGCTTTCTTT. Based on the CDR3 plus reference TRBV14 and TRBJ1-1, the full variable domain is EAGVTQFPSHSVIEKGQTVTLRCDPISGHDNLYWYRRVMGKEIKFLLHFVKESKQDESGMPNNRFLAERTGGTYSTLKVQPAELEDSGVYFCASSQAGMNTEAFFGQGTRLTVV.

The J gene is TRBJ2-7, the V gene TRBV7-9; 7 bases map to TRBD1. The V and J ends lost 4 bases and 2 bases, in that order; junction bases with no gene match: 11. The CDR3 runs to 16 residues. CDR1 SEHNR and CDR2 FQNEAQ come from the germline V gene (reference sequence). CDR3 in amino acids: CASSSEPGQPPYEQYF. Here the CDR3 DNA reads TGTGCCAGCAGCTCCGAGCCGGGACAGCCTCCCTACGAGCAGTACTTC.

This clone was seen a single time. The chain couples TRBV19 to TRBJ2-1; 8 bases map to TRBD1. V shed 6 bases, J shed 0 bases, and the junction held 4 bases outside the gene matches. Germline values: CDR1 LNHDA, CDR2 SQIVND (reference sequence). This CDR3 contains 15 residues. Written as DNA, the CDR3 is TGTGCCAGTAGGGGGGACAGGACCTCCTACAATGAGCAGTTCTTC. As protein: CASRGDRTSYNEQFF.

This clone is a singleton in its sample. This rearrangement joins TRBV7-2 to TRBJ2-5; D remains ambiguous. The CDR3 totals 14 residues. CDR1 is SGHTA and CDR2 is FQGNSA in the germline V gene. The germline V and J ends were trimmed by 4 bases and 3 bases, with 12 bases remaining between them. The CDR3 DNA follows: TGTGCCAGCAGCTCCTCCTTCCGAGAAGAGACCCAGTACTTC. Its protein product is CASSSSFREETQYF.